The 10 T cell receptor beta chains below were found in one sample sequenced in a study of blood T cell repertoires in COVID-19. The method was immunoSEQ multiplex PCR; TCRdb's version includes in-frame clones alone and lacks a portion of them. The table shows over 110,000 clones, with approximately 90% occurring only once. Source material: peripheral blood. These receptors came from a human donor in a cohort sampled during active COVID-19.

J is TRBJ1-3 and V is TRBV12-3 or TRBV12-4; D is unclear. V shed 4 bases and J shed 3 bases, with 4 bases lying between them. The CDR3 has 12 amino acids. The chain's CDR3 is CASSSGGNTIYF. The DNA for the CDR3 is TGTGCCAGCAGTTCGGGTGGAAACACCATATATTTT.

The J gene is TRBJ2-6, the V gene TRBV19, with D perhaps TRBD1 (5 bases). With 5 bases removed from V and 2 bases from J, the gap between germline ends came to 10 bases. The CDR3 is 15 residues long. Germline CDR1 reads LNHDA; CDR2 reads SQIVND (reference sequence). CDR3 DNA: TGTGCCAGTAGTTTCCAGGGCCCTGGGGCCAACGTCCTGACTTTC. Protein: CASSFQGPGANVLTF.

This rearrangement joins TRBV11-2 to TRBJ1-1; the match to TRBD1 covers 7 bases. Germline-derived CDR1 and CDR2 are SGHAT and FQNNGV. The CDR3 consists of 14 residues. Trimming took 5 bases from V and 0 from J; bases not matched to a gene: 3. CDR3 sequence: CASSVGGLNTEAFF. The CDR3 nucleotides are TGTGCCAGCAGCGTAGGGGGCTTGAACACTGAAGCTTTCTTT.

The chain combines TRBV19 with TRBJ1-5; D unclear. The CDR3 consists of 12 residues. V lost 2 bases, J lost 9 bases, and 8 bases lay in between. CDR1 LNHDA and CDR2 SQIVND come from the germline V gene (reference sequence). CDR3 loop: CASSIRGLPQHF. As DNA, the CDR3 is TGTGCCAGTAGTATAAGAGGGTTGCCCCAGCATTTT.

This clone was detected once. This sequence joins TRBV5-1 and TRBJ2-3; 8 bases are a match to TRBD1. Germline V gene data show CDR1 as SGHRS and CDR2 as YFSETQ. The CDR3 consists of 16 residues. Trimming at V came to 1 base and at J to 3 bases, leaving 7 bases not matched to a gene. The CDR3 region has the DNA TGCGCCAGCAGCTTGTCGGGCAGGGGGCATACAGATACGCAGTATTTT. This sequence encodes CASSLSGRGHTDTQYF.

J is TRBJ2-1 and V is TRBV9; D remains ambiguous. V was clipped by 0 bases and J by 2 bases, with 9 bases between them. CDR3 size: 15 residues. Germline V CDR1 and CDR2: SGDLS, YYNGEE. CDR3 amino acids: CASSVGVGPYNEQFF. The CDR3 DNA reads TGTGCCAGCAGCGTAGGGGTGGGCCCCTACAATGAGCAGTTCTTC.

This clone was seen a handful of times. V is TRBV18 and J is TRBJ1-6, with TRBD1 matching 11 bases. V trimming: 2 bases; J trimming: 0 bases; junction bases outside the gene matches: 6. Germline CDR1 reads KGHSH; CDR2 reads LQKENI. This CDR3 spans 19 amino acids. The CDR3 DNA is TGTGCCAGCTCACCAGACGGGACAGGGGGATTCTCCTATAATTCACCCCTCCACTTT. Its protein is CASSPDGTGGFSYNSPLHF.

This clone appeared a single time. The chain carries TRBV9 and TRBJ2-3; D not resolved. The CDR3 spans 14 residues. From germline, CDR1 is SGDLS and CDR2 YYNGEE. Between the trimmed V and J ends, which lost 7 bases and 0 bases, there was a span of 12 bases. CDR3 DNA sequence: TGTGCCAGCTCGTACGGGTTAAGCACAGATACGCAGTATTTT. Translated: CASSYGLSTDTQYF.

This clone has only a few counts. The rearrangement links TRBV10-3 to TRBJ1-2; D is ambiguous. Germline V lookup: CDR1 ENHRY, CDR2 SYGVKD. CDR3 length: 12 residues. V lost 6 bases to trimming and J lost 0 bases, with 5 bases between them. In DNA, the CDR3 is TGTGCCATCAGCCCTACTAACTATGGCTACACCTTC. Protein product: CAISPTNYGYTF.

This sequence joins TRBV6-1 and TRBJ1-1; no clear D gene. Germline assignment: CDR1 MNHNS and CDR2 SASEGT. This CDR3 has 14 amino acids. The V end lost 3 bases, the J end lost 0 bases, and 8 bases lay between the germline ends. This CDR3 reads CASSDQAMNTEAFF. The DNA of the CDR3 is TGTGCCAGCAGTGATCAGGCTATGAACACTGAAGCTTTCTTT.